Described below is a single T cell receptor (beta chain) sequence and its context. What it binds is not known. Here immunoSEQ multiplex PCR was the method, and the copy in TCRdb shows in-frame clones only, minus some. The sample yields some 60,000 clones, around 83% seen once. The sample comes from a study of OX40 agonist ivuxolimab in advanced cancers. Overall study: Patients were given ivuxolimab, an antibody that agonizes OX40 (CD134). The study gave patients intravenous ivuxolimab at 0.01 to 10 mg/kg every 2 weeks. General study points: Among patients with partial responses at 0.1-3.0 mg/kg, clonal expansion was among the lowest.

Excluded were patients having autoimmune disease history or systemic immunosuppression. The CDR3 spans 17 residues. After removal of 5 bases from V and 2 bases from J, the junction contained 13 bases not matched to a gene. Germline V gives CDR1 SGHVS, CDR2 FQNEAQ. This TCR was recovered from an adult with an advanced solid tumor such as melanoma, head and neck, liver or kidney cancer. Sequences were derived from CD4+ or CD8+ T cells sorted from blood, sampled in a trial of the OX40 agonist ivuxolimab. V usage is TRBV7-8 and J usage is TRBJ2-3; 7 positions agree with TRBD1. The CDR3 spells CASSIGPSTGDTDTQYF. CDR3 nucleotides: TGTGCCAGCAGCATAGGCCCATCCACAGGGGACACAGATACGCAGTATTTT.